This T cell receptor beta chain derives from a study of early stage breast cancer tumors. Produced via immunoSEQ multiplex PCR; TCRdb's table is partial and in-frame only. The sample contains around 48,000 clones, around nine tenths of which appear only once. A note on this clone: Its specificity is unknown.

Between the trimmed V and J ends, which lost 7 bases and 0 bases, there was a span of 12 bases. The CDR3 spans 14 residues. Germline V gene data show CDR1 as MDHEN and CDR2 as SYDVKM. Whole-study findings and limits: Tumors had around 2.3-fold higher T cell density than normal breast.

V and J are TRBV28 and TRBJ1-1; no reliable D call. The receptor comes from a person aged 65-85 years with breast cancer. Material: blood. The CDR3 sequence: CASITDLMNTEAFF. CDR3 nucleotides: TGTGCCAGCATTACAGATCTTATGAACACTGAAGCTTTCTTT. Looking up the rest from reference TRBV28 and TRBJ1-1 gives the full variable domain: DVKVTQSSRYLVKRTGEKVFLECVQDMDHENMFWYRQDPGLGLRLIYFSYDVKMKEKGDIPEGYSVSREKKERFSLILESASTNQTSMYLCASITDLMNTEAFFGQGTRLTVV.